This entry lists 10 T cell receptor beta chains sequenced from one sample in a study of blood T cell repertoires in COVID-19. The repertoire was sequenced with immunoSEQ multiplex PCR; TCRdb's copy has only in-frame clones and lacks some. The top ten hold about 37% of the sample, which has approximately 150,000 clones, around 87% seen once. Sequencing was done on a sample of peripheral blood. The source is a man aged 50 to 59 who had recovered from COVID-19.

V gene TRBV9 combines with J gene TRBJ1-6; perhaps TRBD1 as D (5 bases). Germline CDR1 is SGDLS and CDR2 is YYNGEE. This CDR3 is 14 amino acids long. V was pared by 6 bases and J by 7 bases, with 14 bases between. CDR3 bases: TGTGCCAGCACCACGGAGGGGAAGAATTCACCCCTCCACTTT. Encoded protein: CASTTEGKNSPLHF.

The genes are TRBV2 and TRBJ2-7, with 7 bases aligning to TRBD1. Germline trimming cut 6 bases from V and 0 bases from J; bases unmatched to any gene: 8. Germline V lookup: CDR1 SNHLY, CDR2 FYNNEI. This CDR3 comprises 15 residues. DNA of the CDR3: TGTGCCAGCAGATACAGGGGCCCCACCTCCTACGAGCAGTACTTC. Its translation: CASRYRGPTSYEQYF.

The chain has TRBV19 and TRBJ2-2; D is ambiguous. CDR1 and CDR2 from the germline V gene are LNHDA and SQIVND (reference sequence). Trimming took off 9 bases at V and 7 bases at J, with 9 bases between the two ends. This CDR3 spans 11 amino acids. The CDR3 DNA reads TGTGCCAGCAGAACAGACGGGGAGCTGTTTTTT. Translating gives CASRTDGELFF.

This chain links TRBV2 with TRBJ1-3; D remains ambiguous. The germline V gene encodes CDR1 SNHLY and CDR2 FYNNEI. The ends were cut back, 7 bases at V and 0 bases at J, with 13 bases in the middle. The CDR3 spans 15 residues. Here the CDR3 reads CASILGRPSGNTIYF. The CDR3 DNA reads TGTGCCAGCATTCTGGGCAGACCCTCTGGAAACACCATATATTTT.

J is TRBJ2-7 and V is TRBV5-4; possible D gene TRBD2, 5 bases. This CDR3 spans 19 amino acids. Germline CDR1 and CDR2: SGHNT and YYREEE (reference sequence). The V end was cut by 4 bases, the J end by 0 bases, with 26 bases between. This CDR3 reads CASSRTPLVAGTSSYEQYF. The DNA of the CDR3 is TGTGCCAGCAGCCGTACCCCTCTGGTCGCGGGCACTAGCTCCTACGAGCAGTACTTC. The variable domain in full, completed from reference TRBV5-4 and TRBJ2-7, reads ETGVTQSPTHLIKTRGQQVTLRCSSQSGHNTVSWYQQALGQGPQFIFQYYREEENGRGNFPPRFSGLQFPNYSSELNVNALELDDSALYLCASSRTPLVAGTSSYEQYFGPGTRLTVT.

This clone came up once. The rearrangement links TRBV7-2 to TRBJ1-2; TRBD1 agrees at 9 bases. The CDR3 is 15 amino acids. J gave up 2 bases and V 1 base, and 2 bases lay outside the gene matches. Germline CDR1 and CDR2: SGHTA and FQGNSA. CDR3 residues: CASSLGQGGNYGYTF. CDR3 nucleotide sequence: TGTGCCAGCAGCTTAGGACAGGGGGGGAACTATGGCTACACCTTC.

The chain couples TRBV6-5 to TRBJ2-1; 7 nucleotides agree with TRBD2. Germline lookup yields CDR1 MNHEY and CDR2 SVGAGI. This CDR3 has 15 amino acids. J lost 0 bases, V lost 6 bases, and 5 bases had no gene match. CDR3 in amino acids: CASRNPGGSYNEQFF. DNA of the CDR3: TGTGCCAGCAGGAACCCGGGGGGCTCCTACAATGAGCAGTTCTTC.

This chain uses TRBV4-3 with TRBJ1-1, with D uncertain. Trimming pared 0 bases from V and 1 base from J, leaving 9 bases between. Germline V gives CDR1 LGHNA, CDR2 YSLEER. The CDR3 runs to 15 residues. Here the CDR3 reads CASSQEGGTNTEAFF. The DNA for the CDR3 is TGCGCCAGCAGCCAAGAAGGCGGTACGAACACTGAAGCTTTCTTT.

The rearrangement links TRBV18 to TRBJ2-1; D ambiguous. The V gene's germline CDR1 is KGHSH and CDR2 LQKENI. V dropped 2 bases and J dropped 7 bases, with 18 bases sitting between them. CDR3 length: 16 amino acids. In DNA form, the CDR3 reads TGTGCCAGCTCACCATTCTTACCAACGTCGAGGAATGAGCAGTTCTTC. Protein: CASSPFLPTSRNEQFF.

The chain joins TRBV5-5 to TRBJ1-4; 7 positions agree with TRBD1. V gave up 0 bases and J gave up 6 bases; unmatched junction bases: 5. Germline assignment: CDR1 SGHKS and CDR2 YYEKEE (reference sequence). This CDR3 region has 15 residues. The CDR3 protein is CASSLDGTAYEKLFF. The CDR3 bases are TGTGCCAGCAGCTTGGACGGGACAGCATATGAAAAACTGTTTTTT.